The 20 T cell receptor beta chains below were found in one sample sequenced in a study of OX40 agonist ivuxolimab in advanced cancers. TCRdb's copy holds only in-frame clones and misses some; the assay was immunoSEQ multiplex PCR. Among more than 80,000 clones listed, 91% were seen once. Source: CD4+ or CD8+ T cells sorted from blood, taken in a trial of the OX40 agonist ivuxolimab. These receptors all stem from an adult with an advanced solid tumor such as melanoma, head and neck, liver or kidney cancer.

This clone has more than one count but fewer than ten. J is TRBJ1-1 and V is TRBV30; D gene ambiguous. This CDR3 spans 15 amino acids. Trimming left V 0 bases short and J 0 bases short, with 11 bases between. Germline V gene data show CDR1 as GTSNPN and CDR2 as SVGIG (reference sequence). CDR3 region: CAWSVKQRMNTEAFF. The CDR3 region has the DNA TGTGCCTGGAGTGTAAAACAACGCATGAACACTGAAGCTTTCTTT.

The rearrangement uses TRBV2 and TRBJ2-2, with D possibly matching TRBD1 (6 bases). The CDR3 has 15 amino acids. The V end lost 3 bases, the J end lost 7 bases, and 15 bases lay between the germline ends. Germline lookup yields CDR1 SNHLY and CDR2 FYNNEI. CDR3 in amino acids: CASSDRVQGSGELFF. In nucleotides, the CDR3 is TGTGCCAGCAGTGACAGGGTTCAGGGGAGCGGGGAGCTGTTTTTT.

The rearrangement uses TRBV5-1 and TRBJ2-7, with D tentatively TRBD1 (5 bases). Germline CDR1 and CDR2: SGHRS and YFSETQ. This CDR3 has 14 residues. The V and J ends lost 0 bases and 6 bases respectively, with 13 bases between them. CDR3 region: CASSLGQGYGEQYF. The CDR3 DNA reads as TGCGCCAGCAGCTTGGGGCAGGGATACGGCGAGCAGTACTTC.

V gene TRBV4-2 combines with J gene TRBJ1-3, with TRBD1 as a possible D gene (6 bases). The CDR3 sequence is 16 residues long. The V and J ends lost 0 bases and 5 bases respectively, with 14 bases between them. Germline V gene sequence: CDR1 LGHNA, CDR2 YNFKEQ. The CDR3 DNA reads TGTGCCAGCAGCCAAGATAGAAGGGACACGAGAAACACCATATATTTT. This encodes CASSQDRRDTRNTIYF.

This chain joins TRBV10-1 and TRBJ2-7; D uncertain. Trimming stripped 0 bases from V and 4 bases from J, with 7 bases between. This CDR3 is 13 amino acids long. CDR1 and CDR2 from the germline V gene are WNHNN and SYGVQD (reference sequence). CDR3 sequence: CASSESGRYEQYF. The CDR3 nucleotides are TGCGCCAGCAGTGAGTCTGGTAGATACGAGCAGTACTTC.

The chain employs TRBV28 and TRBJ1-5, with 7 bases fitting TRBD1. There are 14 residues in the CDR3. Germline V gives CDR1 MDHEN, CDR2 SYDVKM. Trimming at V came to 4 bases and at J to 1 base, leaving 1 base not matched to a gene. CDR3 amino acids: CASSSGQSNQPQHF. The CDR3 nucleotides read TGTGCCAGCAGTTCGGGACAGAGCAATCAGCCCCAGCATTTT.

The chain couples TRBV5-1 to TRBJ2-5; tentative D call: TRBD2 (6 bases). Germline CDR1 and CDR2: SGHRS and YFSETQ. CDR3 length equals 15 residues. V lost 2 bases and J lost 4, with 15 bases in between. The CDR3 bases are TGCGCCAGCAGCTTAGTCCAAGTCGGGAGAGAGACCCAGTACTTC. It encodes CASSLVQVGRETQYF.

This sequence joins TRBV29-1 and TRBJ2-2, with 8 positions matching TRBD1. The germline V gene encodes CDR1 SQVTM and CDR2 ANQGSEA. The V segment lost 6 bases and the J segment 1 base; nucleotides outside the gene matches: 7. The length of the CDR3 is 15 residues. CDR3 amino acids: CSVRTGPLNTGELFF. The CDR3 DNA reads as TGCAGCGTACGGACAGGGCCATTGAACACCGGGGAGCTGTTTTTT.

This clone was observed a single time. The V and J genes are TRBV6-6 and TRBJ2-7; D is possibly TRBD1 (7 bases). V dropped 7 bases and J dropped 6 bases, with 25 bases sitting between them. Germline V CDR1 and CDR2: MNHNY, SVGAGI (reference sequence). The CDR3 runs to 16 residues. CDR3 residues: CASTWGGTAALREQYF. CDR3 sequence (DNA): TGTGCCAGCACCTGGGGCGGGACAGCGGCCCTCCGCGAGCAGTACTTC.

V usage is TRBV2 and J usage is TRBJ1-5, with TRBD1 as a possible D gene (5 bases). This CDR3 has 13 residues. The germline V gene has CDR1 SNHLY and CDR2 FYNNEI. V was pared by 10 bases and J by 1 base, with 11 bases between. In nucleotides, the CDR3 is TGTGCCACAAACCGGGACAGCAATCAGCCCCAGCATTTT. This gives the protein CATNRDSNQPQHF.

The sample holds a few counts of this clone. J is TRBJ1-1 and V is TRBV18; 10 positions agree with TRBD1. CDR3 length: 16 amino acids. V lost 3 bases and J lost 0; bases outside the gene matches: 4. Germline assignment: CDR1 KGHSH and CDR2 LQKENI. In DNA form, the CDR3 reads TGTGCCAGCTCACCTCAGGGACAGGGGATGAACACTGAAGCTTTCTTT. This codes for CASSPQGQGMNTEAFF.

This clone was seen just once. V is TRBV5-1 and J is TRBJ2-3, with D tentatively TRBD1 (6 bases). V lost 3 bases to trimming and J lost 4 bases, with 12 bases between them. Germline V lookup: CDR1 SGHRS, CDR2 YFSETQ. This CDR3 spans 14 amino acids. Here the CDR3 reads CASSYGTTADTQYF. CDR3 DNA: TGCGCCAGCAGCTACGGGACAACAGCAGATACGCAGTATTTT.

The chain couples TRBV6-1 to TRBJ1-5; 7 bases line up with TRBD1. V shed 1 base, J shed 0 bases, and the junction held 6 bases outside the gene matches. The CDR3 length is 17 residues. Germline CDR1 MNHNS, CDR2 SASEGT. The CDR3 DNA follows: TGTGCCAGCAGTGAAGTTGCCAGGGGGGGTAGCAATCAGCCCCAGCATTTT. Amino acids: CASSEVARGGSNQPQHF.

This sequence joins TRBV30 and TRBJ2-7; 8 positions match TRBD1. Germline V gene lookup returns CDR1 GTSNPN and CDR2 SVGIG (reference sequence). CDR3 length: 14 amino acids. The V and J ends lost 0 bases and 7 bases, in that order; junction bases with no gene match: 8. CDR3 amino acids: CAWSVTGGAREQYF. Here the CDR3 DNA reads TGTGCCTGGAGTGTAACAGGGGGAGCGAGGGAGCAGTACTTC.

Worth noting for this clone: Germline and junction disagree at one end, which may indicate a read error. The gene calls are TRBV7-7 and TRBJ1-1; 7 nucleotides line up with TRBD1. The germline V gene encodes CDR1 SSHAT and CDR2 FNYEAQ (reference sequence). The CDR3 covers 14 residues. CDR3 bases: TGTGCTAGCAGCTTTACAGGGGTTGGGGCTGAAGCTTTCTTT. Its protein product is CASSFTGVGAEAFF.

This clone turned up a few times. The sample holds other DNA sequences that translate to the same CDR3. V gene TRBV5-6 combines with J gene TRBJ2-7; 9 bases line up with TRBD1. With V trimmed by 4 bases and J by 5 bases, 13 bases remained unmatched. The CDR3 is made up of 16 amino acids. Looked up from germline, CDR1 is SGHDT and CDR2 is YYEEEE. For the CDR3, the DNA is TGTGCCAGCAGCCCGCAATACAGGGGGCGCCTCCACGAGCAGTACTTC. Its translation: CASSPQYRGRLHEQYF.

The rearrangement links TRBV1 to TRBJ2-5; whether TRBD2, the table's D call, matches the DNA was not checked. TRBV1 is a pseudogene locus. CDR3 length: 12 amino acids. The CDR3 protein is CTSSQPEETQYF. The CDR3 DNA reads TGCACCAGCAGCCAGCCGGAAGAGACCCAGTACTTC.

The V and J genes are TRBV7-2 and TRBJ1-5; 9 nucleotides agree with TRBD1. J lost 7 bases, V lost 5 bases, and 12 bases had no gene match. The CDR3 runs to 16 residues. The germline gives CDR1 SGHTA, CDR2 FQGNSA. In DNA form, the CDR3 reads TGTGCCAGCAGCCCAATGGGGGCGGACAGGGGCCAGCCCCAGCATTTT. Its translation: CASSPMGADRGQPQHF. The whole variable domain, remainder taken from reference TRBV7-2 and TRBJ1-5, is GAGVSQSPSNKVTEKGKDVELRCDPISGHTALYWYRQSLGQGLEFLIYFQGNSAPDKSGLPSDRFSAERTGGSVSTLTIQRTQQEDSAVYLCASSPMGADRGQPQHFGDGTRLSIL.

The chain employs TRBV6-5 and TRBJ2-7; 7 nucleotides align to TRBD1. Losses at the gene ends were 9 bases for V and 4 bases for J; bases not matched to a gene: 12. CDR1 is MNHEY and CDR2 is SVGAGI in the germline V gene. The length of the CDR3 is 14 residues. The DNA for the CDR3 is TGTGCCAGTCACACTAGGGACAGTTTTTACGAGCAGTACTTC. Its translation: CASHTRDSFYEQYF.

The CDR3 sequence: CASSPQGRDTQYF. CDR3 DNA: TGTGCCAGCTCACCACAGGGGCGGGATACGCAGTATTTT. The gene calls are TRBV18 and TRBJ2-3; perhaps TRBD1 as D (5 bases). CDR3 length: 13 residues. The germline V gene encodes CDR1 KGHSH and CDR2 LQKENI. Deletions cut 1 base from V and 6 bases from J, with 8 bases between.